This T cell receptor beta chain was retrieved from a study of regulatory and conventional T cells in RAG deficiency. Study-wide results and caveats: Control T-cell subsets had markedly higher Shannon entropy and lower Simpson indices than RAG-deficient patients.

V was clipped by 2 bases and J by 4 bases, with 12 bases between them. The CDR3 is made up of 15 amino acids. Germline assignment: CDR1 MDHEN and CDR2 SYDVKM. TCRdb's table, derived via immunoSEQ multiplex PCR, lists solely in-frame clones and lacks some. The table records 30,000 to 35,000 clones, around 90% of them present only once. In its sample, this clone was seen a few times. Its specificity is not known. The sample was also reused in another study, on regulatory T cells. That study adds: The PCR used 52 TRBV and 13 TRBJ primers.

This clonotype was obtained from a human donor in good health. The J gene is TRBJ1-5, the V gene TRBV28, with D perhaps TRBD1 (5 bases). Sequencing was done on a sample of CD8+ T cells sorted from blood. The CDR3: CASSLGGTGNQPQHF. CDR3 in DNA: TGTGCCAGCAGTTTAGGCGGGACCGGAAATCAGCCCCAGCATTTT.